These 3 T cell receptor beta chains share one sample of origin, sequenced in a study of blood T cell repertoires in COVID-19. Some clones are missing from TCRdb's copy, which holds only in-frame ones; the method was immunoSEQ multiplex PCR. This table holds about 140,000 clones, around 81% found once. Sequences were obtained from peripheral blood. Receptors were obtained from a human donor in a cohort sampled during active COVID-19.

This clone has just one count. CDR3 loop: CATRKGRETQYF. The CDR3 coding sequence is TGTGCCACGCGTAAGGGGCGTGAGACCCAGTACTTC. The J gene is TRBJ2-5, the V gene TRBV28; possibly TRBD1 for D (5 bases). V was cut by 10 bases and J by 5 bases, with 14 bases left in between. The CDR3 extends over 12 amino acids. Germline V gene data show CDR1 as MDHEN and CDR2 as SYDVKM.

The chain couples TRBV23-1 to TRBJ1-3; unclear D gene. TRBV23-1 counts as an open reading frame of uncertain function. V was pared by 0 bases and J by 0 bases, with 9 bases between. CDR3 length equals 16 residues. CDR3 nucleotides: TGCGCCAGCAGTCAATCCCACTCGGTCTCTGGAAACACCATATATTTT. Its translation: CASSQSHSVSGNTIYF.

CDR3 in amino acids: CASRTGSDYGYTF. The DNA of the CDR3 is TGTGCCAGCAGGACAGGGTCGGACTATGGCTACACCTTC. J is TRBJ1-2 and V is TRBV28; 7 bases align to TRBD1. The CDR3 has 13 amino acids. After removal of 6 bases from V and 3 bases from J, the junction contained 4 bases not matched to a gene. Germline V gene data show CDR1 as MDHEN and CDR2 as SYDVKM.